The clone carrying this T cell receptor beta chain has at least ten counts. Its antigen remains unidentified. The CDR3 has 18 amino acids. The V segment lost 4 bases and the J segment 1 base; nucleotides outside the gene matches: 13. CDR1 and CDR2 from the germline V gene are MDHEN and SYDVKM. The entry originates in a study of T-cell reconstitution after alpha-beta-depleted transplantation in children. Overall study results and limits: A year post-transplant, T-cell counts and diversity derived mostly from newly produced T cells. As was reported, about two months after transplant, alpha-beta T cells came from several hundred expanded graft clones. Day-60 TCRbeta diversity that was high in some patients was derived from surviving recipient T cells and thymic progenitors.

TCRbeta library preparation incorporated unique molecular identifiers. TCRdb passed the PCR reads through MiXCR, listing each CDR3 protein once. Altogether 250,000 to 300,000 distinct CDR3 sequences are present, around 10% being singletons, with the ten largest covering over 6%. This clonotype was obtained from a boy in the first two years of life with acute myeloid leukemia, due to receive a stem cell transplant. This specimen consisted of PBMCs, obtained before TCRalphabeta/CD19-depleted stem cell transplant. The chain employs TRBV28 and TRBJ2-7; 10 bases match TRBD1. DNA of the CDR3: TGTGCCAGCAGTTCGTATTTGAACCCGGGACAGGGGTCCTACGAGCAGTACTTC. It translates to CASSSYLNPGQGSYEQYF.